Each of the 9 T cell receptor beta chains below was sequenced from the same sample in a study of blood T cells in healthy people across ages. Through a sample-barcoded 5' primer and a J-beta primer mix, a second PCR was run for roughly 7 to 11 cycles. TCRdb re-called the 5' RACE reads with MiXCR, one entry per CDR3 protein. The data show about 1.4 million distinct CDR3 sequences, 55% to 75% seen once. The sample consisted of blood. These receptors were obtained from a man between 18 and 35 years old in good health.

This clonotype was found a few times. This chain joins TRBV3-1 and TRBJ2-4, with D maybe TRBD2 (6 bases). Germline CDR1 LGHDT, CDR2 YNNKEL (reference sequence). The CDR3 is 14 residues long. V was pared by 4 bases and J by 2 bases, with 9 bases between. CDR3 protein: CASSRGETKNIQYF. The CDR3 DNA reads as TGTGCCAGCAGCCGCGGGGAGACCAAAAACATTCAGTACTTC.

This clonotype turned up a few times. CDR3 DNA sequence: TGCAGTGCAGAGAGCAGGGGACTTGGGTCCTACGAGCAGTACTTC. Translating it yields CSAESRGLGSYEQYF. The rearrangement joins TRBV20-1 to TRBJ2-7; tentatively, D is TRBD1 or TRBD2 (6 bases each). Trimming left V 6 bases short and J 1 base short, with 19 bases between. Germline V gene lookup returns CDR1 DFQATT and CDR2 SNEGSKA (reference sequence). There are 15 residues in the CDR3.

This chain joins TRBV4-1 and TRBJ2-7; D not certain. V was pared by 0 bases and J by 2 bases, with 8 bases between. Per germline, CDR1 MGHRA and CDR2 YSYEKL. The CDR3 length is 14 residues. CDR3 in amino acids: CASSQDTSPYEQYF. CDR3 DNA: TGCGCCAGCAGCCAAGATACCTCCCCCTACGAGCAGTACTTC.

The chain joins TRBV7-9 to TRBJ2-7; unclear D gene. Germline V gene lookup returns CDR1 SEHNR and CDR2 FQNEAQ (reference sequence). This CDR3 spans 17 amino acids. Trimming stripped 6 bases from V and 1 base from J, with 22 bases between. The CDR3 spells CASSHLPRVWDSYEQYF. DNA of the CDR3: TGTGCCAGCAGTCATCTCCCCCGGGTTTGGGATTCCTACGAGCAGTACTTC.

The rearrangement uses TRBV10-3 and TRBJ2-4; 7 bases are a match to TRBD1. The J call may be in error: the DNA end matches TRBJ2-7 better. CDR1 is ENHRY and CDR2 is SYGVKD in the germline V gene. The CDR3 loop spans 14 amino acids. The CDR3 DNA is TGTGCCATCAGTGCGACAGGGACACACTACGAGCAGTACTTC. Protein sequence: CAISATGTHYEQYF.

This sequence joins TRBV14 and TRBJ2-1, with 9 bases aligning to TRBD1. Losses at the gene ends were 6 bases for V and 5 bases for J; bases not matched to a gene: 8. This CDR3 is 15 amino acids long. Per germline, CDR1 SGHDN and CDR2 FVKESK. Written as DNA, the CDR3 is TGTGCCAGCAGAGCCGGGACAGGGAACCACAATGAGCAGTTCTTC. It is translated as CASRAGTGNHNEQFF.

This chain links TRBV6-2 or TRBV6-3 with TRBJ2-1, with 8 bases that match TRBD2. With V trimmed by 5 bases and J by 7 bases, 10 bases remained unmatched. The CDR3 contains 15 residues. Germline V gene sequence: CDR1 MNHEY, CDR2 SVGEGT. The CDR3 spells CASSQGGGRPNEQFF. DNA for the CDR3: TGTGCCAGCAGTCAAGGTGGCGGGAGGCCTAATGAGCAGTTCTTC.

This clonotype turned up a few times. The genes are TRBV4-1 and TRBJ2-7; 7 bases line up with TRBD1. This CDR3 has 14 amino acids. Germline values: CDR1 MGHRA, CDR2 YSYEKL. With V trimmed by 4 bases and J by 2 bases, 5 bases remained unmatched. For the CDR3, the DNA is TGCGCCAGCAGCCGAGTGGGACAGCCCTACGAGCAGTACTTC. Translating gives CASSRVGQPYEQYF.

This clonotype was seen a single time. CDR3 amino acids: CASSPETVFYNEQFF. For the CDR3, the DNA is TGTGCCAGCAGCCCAGAGACAGTCTTCTACAATGAGCAGTTCTTC. The chain is built from TRBV3-1 and TRBJ2-1; a possible D gene is TRBD1 (5 bases). The CDR3 is 15 amino acids. V was clipped by 4 bases and J by 3 bases, with 13 bases between them. The germline gives CDR1 LGHDT, CDR2 YNNKEL (reference sequence).